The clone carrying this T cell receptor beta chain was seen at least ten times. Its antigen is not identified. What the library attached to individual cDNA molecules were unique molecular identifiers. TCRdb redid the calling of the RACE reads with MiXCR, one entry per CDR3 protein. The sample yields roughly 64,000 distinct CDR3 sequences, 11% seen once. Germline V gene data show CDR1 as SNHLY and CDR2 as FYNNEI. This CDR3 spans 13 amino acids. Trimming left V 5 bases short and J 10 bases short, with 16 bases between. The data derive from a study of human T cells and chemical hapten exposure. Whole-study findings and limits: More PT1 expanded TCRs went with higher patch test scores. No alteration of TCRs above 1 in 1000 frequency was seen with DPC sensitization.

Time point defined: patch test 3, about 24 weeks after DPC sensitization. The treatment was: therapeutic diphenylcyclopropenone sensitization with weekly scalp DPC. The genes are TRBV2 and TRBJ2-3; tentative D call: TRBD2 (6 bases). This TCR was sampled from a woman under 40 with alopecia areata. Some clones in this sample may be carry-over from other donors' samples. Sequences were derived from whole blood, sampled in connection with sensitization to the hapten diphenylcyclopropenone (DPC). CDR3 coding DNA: TGTGCCAGCAGTACCCGACGGGACTCGTCGCAGTATTTT. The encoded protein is CASSTRRDSSQYF. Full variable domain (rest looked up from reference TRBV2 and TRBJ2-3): EPEVTQTPSHQVTQMGQEVILRCVPISNHLYFYWYRQILGQKVEFLVSFYNNEISEKSEIFDDQFSVERPDGSNFTLKIRSTKLEDSAMYFCASSTRRDSSQYFGPGTRLTVL.